This note documents a single T cell receptor (beta chain) sequence. Its antigen is currently unknown. The sample is drawn from a study of OX40 agonist ivuxolimab in advanced cancers. The wider study: Prior therapy, whether anti-PD-1, anti-PD-L1 or anti-CTLA-4, was allowed, and roughly 41% had some.

Profiled with immunoSEQ multiplex PCR; TCRdb holds only in-frame clones, not every one. The sample includes 30,000 to 40,000 clones, about 90% of them seen just once. Findings and limits, study-wide: Some nonresponders likewise displayed low normalized T-cell clonal expansion. At doses 0.1 to 3.0 mg/kg, CD4+ and CD8+ clones expanded.

This clonotype originated in an adult with an advanced solid tumor such as melanoma, head and neck, liver or kidney cancer. The sample was CD4+ or CD8+ T cells sorted from blood, taken in a trial of the OX40 agonist ivuxolimab.

CDR3 DNA: TGTGCCAGCAGTTTAGGCGGGGCGGGGGCAGATACGCAGTATTTT. It yields the protein CASSLGGAGADTQYF. The rearrangement uses TRBV27 and TRBJ2-3; 7 bases map to TRBD2. Germline CDR1 reads MNHEY; CDR2 reads SMNVEV (reference sequence). Trimming removed 2 bases from V and 4 bases from J; junction bases left unmatched: 6. The CDR3 runs to 15 residues.